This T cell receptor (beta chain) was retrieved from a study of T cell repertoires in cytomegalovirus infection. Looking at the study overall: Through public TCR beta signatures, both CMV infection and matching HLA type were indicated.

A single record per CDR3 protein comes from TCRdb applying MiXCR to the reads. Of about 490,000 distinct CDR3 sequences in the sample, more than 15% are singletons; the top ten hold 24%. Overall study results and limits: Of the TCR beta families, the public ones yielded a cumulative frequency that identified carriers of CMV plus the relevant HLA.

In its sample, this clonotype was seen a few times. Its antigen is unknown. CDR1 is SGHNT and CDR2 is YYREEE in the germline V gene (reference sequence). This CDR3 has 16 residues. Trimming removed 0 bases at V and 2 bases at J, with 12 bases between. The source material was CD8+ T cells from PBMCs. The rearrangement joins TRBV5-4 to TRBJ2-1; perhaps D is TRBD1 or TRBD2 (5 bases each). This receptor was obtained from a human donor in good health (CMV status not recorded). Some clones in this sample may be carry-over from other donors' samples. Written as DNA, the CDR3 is TGTGCCAGCAGCTTGGTCGGGACCCAAGCCTACAATGAGCAGTTCTTC. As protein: CASSLVGTQAYNEQFF.